This TCR beta chain was profiled in a study of blood T cell repertoires in COVID-19. Study overall: Material from acute and convalescent COVID-19 was sourced from the United States, Italy and Spain.

Germline V lookup: CDR1 SGHVS, CDR2 FQNEAQ. The CDR3 is 16 amino acids. V was clipped by 5 bases and J by 3 bases; unmatched bases: 6. TCRdb keeps only in-frame clones here, not all; method: immunoSEQ multiplex PCR. Of under 400,000 clones listed, 70% to 90% are singletons. The sequenced material came from peripheral blood. The sequence derives from a woman in her twenties or thirties with COVID-19, enrolled during active disease. V and J are TRBV7-8 and TRBJ2-3; 12 bases fit TRBD2. In nucleotides, the CDR3 is TGTGCCAGCAGCGAGGACGGACTAGCGGGAACAGATACGCAGTATTTT. Amino acid sequence: CASSEDGLAGTDTQYF.